This T cell receptor beta chain was observed in a study of CD8 T cells in ankylosing spondylitis. This clonotype was found a few times. From the 5' RACE reads, TCRdb called clonotypes with MiXCR, one entry per CDR3 protein. The table lists about 170,000 distinct CDR3 sequences, around 17% of them singletons. This CDR3 has 15 residues. Germline V CDR1 and CDR2: ENHRY, SYGVKD. V lost 4 bases to trimming and J lost 6 bases; unmatched junction nucleotides: 4. This receptor was identified in a male donor with ankylosing spondylitis or in good health (not recorded which). The source material was blood, either unsorted or a sorted T cell fraction (not recorded which). The gene calls are TRBV10-3 and TRBJ2-2, with 11 bases fitting TRBD1. The CDR3 region is CAISAGQGASGELFF. In DNA form, the CDR3 reads TGTGCCATCAGTGCTGGACAGGGGGCTTCCGGGGAGCTGTTTTTT.